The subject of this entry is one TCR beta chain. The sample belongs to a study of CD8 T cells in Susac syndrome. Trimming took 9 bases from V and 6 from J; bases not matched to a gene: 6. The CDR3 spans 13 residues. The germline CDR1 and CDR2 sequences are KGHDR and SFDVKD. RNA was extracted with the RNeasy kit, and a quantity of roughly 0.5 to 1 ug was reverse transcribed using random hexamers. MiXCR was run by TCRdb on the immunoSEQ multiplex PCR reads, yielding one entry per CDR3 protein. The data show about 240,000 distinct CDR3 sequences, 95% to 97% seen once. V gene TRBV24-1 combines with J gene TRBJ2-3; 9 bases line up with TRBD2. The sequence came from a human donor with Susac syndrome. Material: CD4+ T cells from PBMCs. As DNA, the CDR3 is TGTGCCACCGCGGGTAGCGGGAGTGATACGCAGTATTTT. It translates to CATAGSGSDTQYF.